The 3 T cell receptor beta chains presented below share a single source sample, sequenced in a study of patients and donors after allogeneic stem cell transplantation. TCRdb passed the RT-PCR reads through MiXCR, listing each CDR3 protein once. The repertoire holds more than 850,000 distinct CDR3 sequences, with roughly 18% as singletons. Sequenced input: blood, either unsorted or a sorted T cell fraction (not recorded which). The receptors were gathered from a human donor who was either an allogeneic HSCT recipient or a stem cell or donor lymphocyte infusion donor (not recorded which). It is not recorded whose cells these are; they may come from a transplant donor.

A few counts support this clonotype. The CDR3 DNA sequence: TGCGCCAGCAGCCCACAACAGGGGTCTGTATCACCCCTCCACTTT. It translates to CASSPQQGSVSPLHF. The rearrangement links TRBV5-1 to TRBJ1-6; 7 bases fit TRBD1. The V segment lost 4 bases and the J segment 10 bases; nucleotides outside the gene matches: 11. This CDR3 comprises 15 residues. Germline loops: CDR1 SGHRS, CDR2 YFSETQ.

The chain carries TRBV15 and TRBJ2-1; D might be TRBD2 (6 bases). V gave up 0 bases and J gave up 5 bases, with 14 bases separating them. The V gene's germline CDR1 is LNHNV and CDR2 YYDKDF (reference sequence). The CDR3 has 16 residues. The CDR3 sequence is CATSREGGLFHNEQFF. DNA for the CDR3: TGTGCCACCAGCAGAGAGGGTGGACTATTTCACAATGAGCAGTTCTTC.

The gene calls are TRBV7-3 and TRBJ2-1; D is unresolved. This CDR3 has 15 amino acids. CDR1 is SGHTA and CDR2 is FQGTGA in the germline V gene. The V gene lost 4 bases and the J gene lost 0 bases, with 10 bases spanning the gap. In DNA, the CDR3 is TGTGCCAGCAGCTCAGACTTGAGCTCCTACAATGAGCAGTTCTTC. Amino acid sequence: CASSSDLSSYNEQFF.